This T cell receptor (beta chain) was observed in a study of blood T cell repertoires in COVID-19. Study in general: Material from acute and convalescent COVID-19 was sourced from the United States, Italy and Spain. PBMCs, B-cell-depleted T cells, or T cells provided the cDNA or gDNA that made up the material.

Source study methods: Reference gene primer amplification gave estimated nucleated cell counts. Profiling relied on immunoSEQ multiplex PCR, and the TCRdb table lists in-frame clones only, not all of them. That table furnishes V, J and clone size, whereas the DNA furnished D and trimming. The sample consists of 200,000 to 250,000 clones, about 80% of them appearing once. Cohort placement rested on clinical history that participants reported themselves. The germline CDR1 and CDR2 sequences are KGHSH and LQKENI. This CDR3 comprises 14 residues. Losses at the gene ends were 6 bases for V and 3 bases for J; bases not matched to a gene: 5.

Specimen: PBMCs or T cells enriched from blood (not recorded which). The clonotype was recovered from a woman in her thirties or forties who had been exposed to COVID-19. The chain couples TRBV18 to TRBJ2-7, with TRBD1 identical over 10 bases. The CDR3 coding sequence is TGTGCCAGCTCCGCGACAGGGGGCGGCTACGAGCAGTACTTC. It is translated as CASSATGGGYEQYF.